This TCR beta chain was recovered during a study of blood T cell repertoires in COVID-19. Study-level background: Samples came from the United States, Italy and Spain, spanning acute and convalescent COVID-19. PBMCs, B-cell-depleted T cells, or T cells were the source of the cDNA or gDNA that made up the material.

Germline CDR1 reads LGHDT; CDR2 reads YNNKEL (reference sequence). The length of the CDR3 is 16 residues. Trimming cost V 0 bases and J 5 bases; bases outside gene matches: 9. As originally analysed: Reference gene primer amplification yielded estimated nucleated cell counts. Sequencing used immunoSEQ multiplex PCR; TCRdb keeps in-frame clones, though not all of them. That table supplies the V and J calls and clone size; D and trimming were determined from the DNA. The top ten clones hold roughly 1.6% of a sample with 110,000 to 150,000 clones, around 86% of them seen once. The table lists this clone with a few counts.

The receptor was isolated from a human donor in a cohort sampled during active COVID-19. J is TRBJ2-5 and V is TRBV3-1 (or the pseudogene TRBV3-2); the match to TRBD1 covers 7 bases. Material for sequencing was peripheral blood. The CDR3 is CASSQDSGQVWETQYF. CDR3 nucleotide sequence: TGTGCCAGCAGCCAAGATTCAGGACAGGTGTGGGAGACCCAGTACTTC.